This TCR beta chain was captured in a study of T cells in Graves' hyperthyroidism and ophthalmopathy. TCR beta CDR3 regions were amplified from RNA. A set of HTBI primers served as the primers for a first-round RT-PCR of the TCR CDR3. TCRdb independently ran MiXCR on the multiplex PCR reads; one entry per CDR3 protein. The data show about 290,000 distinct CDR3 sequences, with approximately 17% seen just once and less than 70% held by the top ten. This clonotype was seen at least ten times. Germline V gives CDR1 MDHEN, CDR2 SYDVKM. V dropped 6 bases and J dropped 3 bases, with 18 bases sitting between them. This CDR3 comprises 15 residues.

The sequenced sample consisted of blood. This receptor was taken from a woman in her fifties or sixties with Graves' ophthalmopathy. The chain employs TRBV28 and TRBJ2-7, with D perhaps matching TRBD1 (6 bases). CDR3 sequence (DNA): TGTGCCAGCAGAGAAAACAGGGAGAAGGACTACGAGCAGTACTTC. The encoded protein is CASRENREKDYEQYF. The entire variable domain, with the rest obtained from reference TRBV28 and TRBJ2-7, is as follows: DVKVTQSSRYLVKRTGEKVFLECVQDMDHENMFWYRQDPGLGLRLIYFSYDVKMKEKGDIPEGYSVSREKKERFSLILESASTNQTSMYLCASRENREKDYEQYFGPGTRLTVT.